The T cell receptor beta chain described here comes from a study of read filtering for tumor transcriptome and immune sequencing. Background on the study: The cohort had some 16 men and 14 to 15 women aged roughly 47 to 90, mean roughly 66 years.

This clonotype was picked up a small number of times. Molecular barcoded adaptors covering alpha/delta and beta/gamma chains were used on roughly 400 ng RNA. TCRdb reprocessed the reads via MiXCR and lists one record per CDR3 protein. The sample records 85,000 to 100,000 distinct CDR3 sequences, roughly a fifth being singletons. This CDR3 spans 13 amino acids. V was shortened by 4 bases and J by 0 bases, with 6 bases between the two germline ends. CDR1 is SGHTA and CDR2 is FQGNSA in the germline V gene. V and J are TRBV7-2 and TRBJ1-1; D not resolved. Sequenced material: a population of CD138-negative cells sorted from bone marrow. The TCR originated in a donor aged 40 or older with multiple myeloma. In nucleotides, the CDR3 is TGTGCCAGCAGCTCTTACCTGAACACTGAAGCTTTCTTT. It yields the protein CASSSYLNTEAFF.